The next 13 T cell receptor beta chains were all read from a single sample in a study of HIV-infected patients and healthy controls. Whole blood was used without fractionation, so all unsorted peripheral T cells were included. cDNA was made from about 480 ng RNA using alpha and beta constant primers. Alpha and beta chain libraries were made separately by chain-specific third strand synthesis with multiplexing indices. Each CDR3 protein is one row after TCRdb ran MiXCR on the 5' RACE reads. The sample holds under 20,000 distinct CDR3 sequences, more than 7.5% seen once. Sequencing was done on a sample of blood. These TCRs come from an adult in good health.

Ten or more counts support this clonotype. The chain carries TRBV2 and TRBJ1-1, with 11 bases that match TRBD1. Germline V lookup: CDR1 SNHLY, CDR2 FYNNEI. J lost 5 bases, V lost 5 bases, and 4 bases had no gene match. CDR3 length: 14 residues. The CDR3 region is CASSKGQGATEAFF. In nucleotides, the CDR3 is TGTGCCAGCAGTAAAGGACAGGGGGCTACTGAAGCTTTCTTT.

By share of the sample, this clonotype is medium-sized. This chain links TRBV29-1 with TRBJ2-3, with D possibly being TRBD1 (6 bases). Germline values: CDR1 SQVTM, CDR2 ANQGSEA. Trimming stripped 8 bases from V and 10 bases from J, with 13 bases between. CDR3 length: 10 amino acids. The CDR3 sequence is CSPRGAPQYF. The DNA for the CDR3 is TGCAGCCCCAGGGGCGCCCCGCAGTATTTT.

This clonotype has ten or more counts. The chain is built from TRBV6-1 and TRBJ2-3; 10 bases line up with TRBD1. Germline assignment: CDR1 MNHNS and CDR2 SASEGT. After removal of 2 bases from V and 2 bases from J, the junction contained 7 bases not matched to a gene. This CDR3 is built from 17 residues. CDR3 nucleotide sequence: TGTGCCAGCAGTGAATGGGGACAGGGGACAATCACAGATACGCAGTATTTT. Translating it yields CASSEWGQGTITDTQYF.

This clonotype was counted once. V is TRBV20-1 and J is TRBJ2-7; tentatively, D is TRBD1 (8 bases). There are 14 residues in the CDR3. CDR1 is DFQATT, CDR2 SNEGSKA, per germline (reference sequence). Trimming shortened V by 4 bases and J by 4 bases, and 17 bases separated the two germline ends. The CDR3 here is CSATWTGRVYEQYF. CDR3 DNA sequence: TGCAGTGCTACCTGGACAGGGAGGGTGTACGAGCAGTACTTC.

This clonotype was counted at least ten times. This chain connects TRBV5-1 to TRBJ1-4; weak D call: TRBD1 (5 bases). Germline assignment: CDR1 SGHRS and CDR2 YFSETQ. CDR3 length equals 15 residues. V was cut by 0 bases and J by 2 bases, with 8 bases left in between. As DNA, the CDR3 is TGCGCCAGCAGCTTGGTTGCAGGGACTAATGAAAAACTGTTTTTT. It specifies CASSLVAGTNEKLFF.

This clonotype is medium-sized by share. The rearrangement links TRBV7-2 to TRBJ2-3; perhaps TRBD1 as D (6 bases). Trimming cost V 8 bases and J 5 bases, with 17 bases left between them. This CDR3 comprises 14 residues. From germline, CDR1 is SGHTA and CDR2 FQGNSA. CDR3 sequence: CASGQTGPKDTQYF. The DNA of the CDR3 is TGTGCCAGCGGCCAAACAGGGCCAAAAGATACGCAGTATTTT.

Ten or more counts support this clonotype. V gene TRBV4-1 combines with J gene TRBJ2-5, with D tentatively TRBD1 (6 bases). In germline, CDR1 is MGHRA, CDR2 YSYEKL. CDR3 length: 17 amino acids. The V gene lost 1 base and the J gene lost 5 bases, with 20 bases spanning the gap. DNA of the CDR3: TGCGCCAGCAGCCAAGTTGCCAGGGGAGTCGGAACCGAGACCCAGTACTTC. Amino acid sequence: CASSQVARGVGTETQYF.

The gene calls are TRBV4-3 and TRBJ2-3; D uncertain. CDR3 length: 13 residues. With 0 bases removed from V and 7 bases from J, the gap between germline ends came to 8 bases. CDR1 LGHNA and CDR2 YSLEER come from the germline V gene. DNA of the CDR3: TGCGCCAGCAGCCAAGATTTGGGGAATACGCAGTATTTT. It yields the protein CASSQDLGNTQYF.

This clonotype turned up a few times. The J gene is TRBJ2-1, the V gene TRBV25-1; D uncertain. The CDR3 covers 14 residues. Trimming removed 2 bases from V and 4 bases from J, with 9 bases in between. The V gene's germline CDR1 is MGHDK and CDR2 SYGVNS. DNA of the CDR3: TGTGCCAGCAGTGAAGGCGGCTGGTACAATGAGCAGTTCTTC. Its translation is CASSEGGWYNEQFF.

On this clonotype: This may arise from a read error, as a much more abundant clone is one base away. The rearrangement links TRBV19 to TRBJ2-1; 9 nucleotides match TRBD2. Germline V gives CDR1 LNHDA, CDR2 SQIVND (reference sequence). There are 17 residues in the CDR3. CDR3 residues: CASSSLPGLANKNERFF. The CDR3 bases are TGTGCCAGTAGTTCCCTGCCGGGACTAGCCAATAAAAATGAGCGGTTCTTC.

This chain connects TRBV6-6 to TRBJ2-1, with D tentatively TRBD2 (5 bases). Germline lookup yields CDR1 MNHNY and CDR2 SVGAGI (reference sequence). V was shortened by 2 bases and J by 6 bases, with 5 bases between the two germline ends. The CDR3 is made up of 12 amino acids. The CDR3 is CASSYAGNEQFF. The CDR3 DNA is TGTGCCAGCAGTTACGCGGGCAATGAGCAGTTCTTC.

This clonotype was detected many times. The chain links TRBV20-1 to TRBJ1-1; D is uncertain. Germline-derived CDR1 and CDR2 are DFQATT and SNEGSKA (reference sequence). With 4 bases removed from V and 1 base from J, the gap between germline ends came to 10 bases. The CDR3 consists of 13 residues. The CDR3 is CSATLDQNTEAFF. The CDR3 region has the DNA TGCAGTGCTACCCTCGACCAGAACACTGAAGCTTTCTTT.

The chain links TRBV6-5 to TRBJ2-5; 7 bases fit TRBD1. Germline trimming cut 5 bases from V and 2 bases from J; bases unmatched to any gene: 2. The CDR3 extends over 13 amino acids. The germline gives CDR1 MNHEY, CDR2 SVGAGI. CDR3 amino acids: CASSTDRQETQYF. CDR3 DNA: TGTGCCAGCAGTACGGACAGGCAAGAGACCCAGTACTTC.